Below are 13 T cell receptor beta chains sequenced from a single sample in a study of response to subunit inactivated influenza vaccine. Using its own MiXCR run on the RT-PCR reads, TCRdb lists one record per CDR3 protein. In the table there are about 800,000 distinct CDR3 sequences, around 21% of which are singletons. Material: PBMCs from blood, obtained roughly 5 days after vaccination. The receptors stem from a man aged 50 or older who received an inactivated influenza vaccine.

Of note for this clonotype: An end of the junction does not agree with germline; a read error may underlie this. The genes are TRBV20-1 and TRBJ2-1; 8 nucleotides align to TRBD2. The CDR3 sequence is 16 residues long. Looked up from germline, CDR1 is DFQATT and CDR2 is SNEGSKA (reference sequence). CDR3 DNA: TGCAGTGCCCTCTTTCGGGGGGGCCTCGGGTACAATGAGCAGTTGTTC. Amino acids: CSALFRGGLGYNEQLF.

This clonotype was seen a few times. The chain links TRBV18 to TRBJ2-3; D not certain. V lost 0 bases and J 2 bases, leaving 12 bases between the germline ends. The CDR3 length is 16 residues. CDR1 and CDR2 from the germline V gene are KGHSH and LQKENI. CDR3 DNA: TGTGCCAGCTCACCACCGGTTGGCAGTTTCACAGATACGCAGTATTTT. Amino acids: CASSPPVGSFTDTQYF.

This chain connects TRBV7-8 to TRBJ2-5; 10 nucleotides agree with TRBD1. Trimming removed 3 bases from V and 5 bases from J; junction bases left unmatched: 6. The CDR3 sequence is 15 residues long. CDR1 SGHVS and CDR2 FQNEAQ come from the germline V gene. The CDR3 DNA sequence: TGTGCCAGCAGCTTGATTGACAGGGGGCGTGAGACCCAGTACTTC. It codes for CASSLIDRGRETQYF.

This clonotype was seen a few times. This chain uses TRBV7-2 with TRBJ2-7; D is tentatively TRBD1 or TRBD2 (5 bases each). This CDR3 spans 13 amino acids. CDR1 SGHTA and CDR2 FQGNSA come from the germline V gene. With 7 bases removed from V and 9 bases from J, the gap between germline ends came to 19 bases. The CDR3 DNA is TGTGCCAGCACCGCCCGGGACGGTGGTGTGCAGTACTTC. This translates into CASTARDGGVQYF.

The CDR3 protein is CASSQDPRLVFSGGYTF. CDR3 coding DNA: TGCGCCAGCAGCCAAGATCCAAGACTTGTTTTTTCTGGCGGCTACACCTTC. The rearrangement links TRBV4-3 to TRBJ1-2; unclear D gene. Germline-derived CDR1 and CDR2 are LGHNA and YSLEER. CDR3 length equals 17 residues. V was pared by 0 bases and J by 8 bases, with 22 bases between.

V is TRBV6-2 or TRBV6-3 and J is TRBJ2-3; 7 bases align to TRBD1. The junction had 6 bases not matched to a gene; V was cut back by 5 bases and J by 4 bases. The CDR3 extends over 14 amino acids. Germline CDR1 reads MNHEY; CDR2 reads SVGEGT. The CDR3 is CASSNRDRSDTQYF. DNA of the CDR3: TGTGCCAGCAGTAACCGGGACAGATCAGATACGCAGTATTTT.

The chain combines TRBV6-2 or TRBV6-3 with TRBJ2-2; unclear D gene. Trimming removed 10 bases at V and 8 bases at J, with 14 bases between. Germline V lookup: CDR1 MNHEY, CDR2 SVGEGT. CDR3 size: 12 residues. As DNA, the CDR3 is TGTGCCATCAGCCTGAGAGCGGGGGAGCTGTTTTTT. Protein: CAISLRAGELFF.

This clonotype was counted between two and nine times. The V gene is TRBV5-1, the J gene TRBJ2-5; 10 bases agree with TRBD1. V lost 0 bases to trimming and J lost 3 bases; unmatched junction nucleotides: 8. The CDR3 length is 17 residues. Germline lookup yields CDR1 SGHRS and CDR2 YFSETQ. CDR3 amino acids: CASSLAGDRGGEETQYF. The CDR3 DNA is TGCGCCAGCAGCTTGGCGGGGGACAGGGGAGGGGAAGAGACCCAGTACTTC. Based on the CDR3 plus reference TRBV5-1 and TRBJ2-5, the full variable domain is KAGVTQTPRYLIKTRGQQVTLSCSPISGHRSVSWYQQTPGQGLQFLFEYFSETQRNKGNFPGRFSGRQFSNSRSEMNVSTLELGDSALYLCASSLAGDRGGEETQYFGPGTRLLVL.

This clonotype was counted only a few times. The chain employs TRBV12-3 or TRBV12-4 and TRBJ1-4; D is unclear. The CDR3 is 14 residues long. Trimming pared 2 bases from V and 4 bases from J, leaving 8 bases between. The CDR3 protein is CASSLSPINEKLFF. CDR3 nucleotides: TGTGCCAGCAGTTTAAGTCCGATTAATGAAAAACTGTTTTTT.

This clonotype was observed a handful of times. This chain joins TRBV6-2 or TRBV6-3 and TRBJ1-2, with a tentative D call TRBD1 (6 bases). This CDR3 is 13 amino acids long. V lost 8 bases to trimming and J lost 5 bases, with 15 bases between them. Per the germline V gene, CDR1 is MNHEY and CDR2 is SVGEGT. CDR3 in DNA: TGTGCCAGCGGGGACACAGGGATTTATGGCTACACCTTC. It is translated as CASGDTGIYGYTF.

The chain recombines TRBV29-1 with TRBJ1-2; 7 bases fit TRBD1. CDR1 is SQVTM, CDR2 ANQGSEA, per germline. The CDR3 has 13 amino acids. With V trimmed by 8 bases and J by 5 bases, 11 bases remained unmatched. The CDR3 nucleotides read TGCAGCTCAGAGGACAGGAGAGGGTATGGCTACACCTTC. Translating gives CSSEDRRGYGYTF.

This sequence joins TRBV27 and TRBJ1-2; 7 nucleotides match TRBD1. V lost 4 bases and J lost 8; bases outside the gene matches: 13. The CDR3 extends over 15 amino acids. The germline V gene encodes CDR1 MNHEY and CDR2 SMNVEV (reference sequence). The CDR3, as DNA: TGTGCCAGCAGTTCCCTCCCACAGGGGTCGTCCGGCTACACCTTC. Encoded protein: CASSSLPQGSSGYTF.

This clonotype was recorded only once. J is TRBJ1-1 and V is TRBV7-9; 10 nucleotides line up with TRBD1. Germline V gene lookup returns CDR1 SEHNR and CDR2 FQNEAQ (reference sequence). This CDR3 spans 14 amino acids. The junction had 7 bases not matched to a gene; V was cut back by 6 bases and J by 6 bases. The CDR3 protein is CASRGTGDRSEAFF. The CDR3 DNA follows: TGTGCCAGCAGAGGGACAGGGGATAGGTCTGAAGCTTTCTTT.